A single sample gave rise to the 30 T cell receptor beta chains below, sequenced in a study of CD8 T cells in Susac syndrome. RNA was extracted with the RNeasy kit, and a quantity of about 0.45 to 1 ug was reverse transcribed using random hexamers. TCRdb reanalysed the immunoSEQ multiplex PCR reads using MiXCR and keeps one entry per CDR3 protein. This table has hundreds of thousands of distinct CDR3 sequences, around 85% appearing once. The sequenced sample consisted of CD8+ T cells from PBMCs. Receptors originate from a human donor with multiple sclerosis.

The J gene is TRBJ1-1, the V gene TRBV7-4; a possible D gene is TRBD1 (5 bases). The ends were cut back, 4 bases at V and 3 bases at J, with 12 bases in the middle. The CDR3 spans 14 residues. Looked up from germline, CDR1 is SGHVT and CDR2 is SQSDAQ. The CDR3 region is CASSSGRVDTEAFF. The CDR3 region has the DNA TGTGCCAGCAGCTCGGGCAGGGTCGACACTGAAGCTTTCTTT.

V gene TRBV28 combines with J gene TRBJ2-3; TRBD2 matches 9 bases. Germline V gene sequence: CDR1 MDHEN, CDR2 SYDVKM. The CDR3 sequence is 15 residues long. The junction had 4 bases not matched to a gene; V was cut back by 3 bases and J by 3 bases. The CDR3 spells CASSFGTSFTDTQYF. The CDR3 DNA sequence: TGTGCCAGCAGTTTCGGGACTAGCTTTACAGATACGCAGTATTTT.

This clonotype was recorded once. This chain links TRBV10-2 with TRBJ1-5; D remains ambiguous. This CDR3 comprises 13 residues. In germline, CDR1 is WSHSY, CDR2 SAAADI. Trimming removed 6 bases from V and 2 bases from J, with 8 bases in between. CDR3 amino acids: CASRERGNQPQHF. In nucleotides, the CDR3 is TGCGCCAGCAGGGAGAGAGGCAATCAGCCCCAGCATTTT.

This chain joins TRBV7-3 and TRBJ2-4, with D tentatively TRBD1 (7 bases). Germline CDR1 SGHTA, CDR2 FQGTGA. Trimming took 0 bases from V and 8 from J, leaving 11 bases between them. There are 14 residues in the CDR3. The chain's CDR3 is CASSLTQGGHIQYF. DNA for the CDR3: TGTGCCAGCAGCTTAACCCAGGGGGGACACATTCAGTACTTC.

This clonotype was detected ten times or more. The chain uses TRBV7-9 and TRBJ2-7, with 10 nucleotides matching TRBD2. In germline, CDR1 is SEHNR, CDR2 FQNEAQ (reference sequence). The CDR3 sequence is 15 residues long. The junction had 12 bases not matched to a gene; V was cut back by 9 bases and J by 4 bases. The CDR3 sequence: CASSRPGTSEYEQYF. In nucleotides, the CDR3 is TGTGCCAGTTCCCGTCCGGGGACTAGCGAATACGAGCAGTACTTC.

The J gene is TRBJ1-1, the V gene TRBV19; D perhaps matches TRBD1 (5 bases). CDR3 length: 11 residues. CDR1 and CDR2 from the germline V gene are LNHDA and SQIVND (reference sequence). Between the trimmed V and J ends, which lost 3 bases and 11 bases, there was a span of 10 bases. CDR3 residues: CASSIGGNAFF. As DNA, the CDR3 is TGTGCCAGTAGTATTGGGGGGAACGCTTTCTTT.

This chain connects TRBV27 to TRBJ2-7; D call uncertain. The V gene lost 0 bases and the J gene lost 3 bases, with 9 bases spanning the gap. This CDR3 has 14 amino acids. CDR1 is MNHEY, CDR2 SMNVEV, per germline (reference sequence). CDR3 residues: CASSLSPVNYEQYF. CDR3 nucleotides: TGTGCCAGCAGTTTATCCCCGGTGAACTACGAGCAGTACTTC.

This sequence joins TRBV27 and TRBJ2-1; a weak D match, TRBD2 (5 bases). The germline V and J ends were trimmed by 7 bases and 4 bases, with 17 bases remaining between them. CDR1 and CDR2 (germline): MNHEY, SMNVEV (reference sequence). This CDR3 is 15 amino acids long. The CDR3 DNA follows: TGTGCCAGCACATTGTTCGGGATAGGATACAATGAGCAGTTCTTC. It translates to CASTLFGIGYNEQFF.

The V and J genes are TRBV6-5 and TRBJ2-1; TRBD2 is a possible D gene (6 bases). The V end was cut by 2 bases, the J end by 5 bases, with 13 bases between. The CDR3 is 15 amino acids. Germline-derived CDR1 and CDR2 are MNHEY and SVGAGI. This chain's CDR3 is CASSYIWGDDNEQFF. As DNA, the CDR3 is TGTGCCAGCAGTTACATTTGGGGGGACGACAATGAGCAGTTCTTC.

The gene calls are TRBV28 and TRBJ2-1, with 8 bases matching TRBD2. This CDR3 comprises 16 residues. The V and J ends lost 2 bases and 4 bases, in that order; junction bases with no gene match: 7. Germline assignment: CDR1 MDHEN and CDR2 SYDVKM. In DNA form, the CDR3 reads TGTGCCAGCAGTTTAGCGGGGGGCCGACTTTACAATGAGCAGTTCTTC. It translates to CASSLAGGRLYNEQFF.

V is TRBV19 and J is TRBJ1-3, with a weak D call TRBD1 (5 bases). The germline V gene has CDR1 LNHDA and CDR2 SQIVND (reference sequence). Trimming took off 4 bases at V and 4 bases at J, with 8 bases between the two ends. The CDR3 contains 13 residues. The CDR3 reads CASSRGTGNTIYF. In DNA form, the CDR3 reads TGTGCCAGTAGTAGAGGGACCGGAAACACCATATATTTT.

The V gene is TRBV4-1, the J gene TRBJ2-7; no definite D call. CDR1 and CDR2 (germline): MGHRA, YSYEKL. This CDR3 is 17 amino acids long. Trimming took off 1 base at V and 0 bases at J, with 16 bases between the two ends. Here the CDR3 reads CASSQVFGRTSSYEQYF. The CDR3 DNA is TGCGCCAGCAGCCAAGTTTTTGGCCGAACAAGCTCCTACGAGCAGTACTTC.

The chain couples TRBV27 to TRBJ2-5; D ambiguous. This CDR3 has 12 amino acids. The V end lost 6 bases, the J end lost 5 bases, and 10 bases lay between the germline ends. CDR1 MNHEY and CDR2 SMNVEV come from the germline V gene (reference sequence). CDR3 DNA sequence: TGTGCCAGCAGCTCGATGGGGGAGACCCAGTACTTC. This sequence encodes CASSSMGETQYF.

The rearrangement links TRBV7-9 to TRBJ1-2, with D possibly matching TRBD1 (6 bases). Germline CDR1 is SEHNR and CDR2 is FQNEAQ (reference sequence). The CDR3 is made up of 16 amino acids. Deletions cut 1 base from V and 4 bases from J, with 16 bases between. The CDR3 sequence is CASSLGGADRTYGYTF. In DNA form, the CDR3 reads TGTGCCAGCAGCTTAGGGGGTGCCGACAGGACCTATGGCTACACCTTC.

This rearrangement joins TRBV30 to TRBJ2-5, with 12 bases identical to TRBD2. This CDR3 contains 14 residues. The junction had 6 bases not matched to a gene; V was cut back by 5 bases and J by 5 bases. CDR1 and CDR2 (germline): GTSNPN, SVGIG (reference sequence). CDR3 protein: CAWELAGGPETQYF. The CDR3 DNA reads as TGTGCCTGGGAGCTAGCGGGAGGGCCTGAGACCCAGTACTTC.

This chain links TRBV4-1 with TRBJ2-7, with 8 positions matching TRBD1. The trim removed 4 bases at V and 3 bases at J, leaving 8 bases unmatched. This CDR3 has 15 amino acids. Germline lookup yields CDR1 MGHRA and CDR2 YSYEKL. CDR3 in DNA: TGCGCCAGCAGCCCTCAGGGGGCAGTGGTCTACGAGCAGTACTTC. This codes for CASSPQGAVVYEQYF.

The chain employs TRBV7-2 and TRBJ2-1; weak D call: TRBD2 (6 bases). The CDR3 runs 16 residues. Germline loops: CDR1 SGHTA, CDR2 FQGNSA. With 5 bases removed from V and 2 bases from J, the gap between germline ends came to 16 bases. Written as DNA, the CDR3 is TGTGCCAGCAGCATTACCGGGGACTCTCCCTACAATGAGCAGTTCTTC. It encodes CASSITGDSPYNEQFF.

The table lists this clonotype with a few counts. The chain uses TRBV7-2 and TRBJ2-7; TRBD2 aligns across 13 bases. CDR3 length: 17 amino acids. The germline V gene encodes CDR1 SGHTA and CDR2 FQGNSA. V lost 1 base to trimming and J lost 4 bases; unmatched junction nucleotides: 7. CDR3 in amino acids: CASSLEGLAGLWYEQYF. As DNA, the CDR3 is TGTGCCAGCAGCTTAGAGGGACTAGCGGGATTGTGGTACGAGCAGTACTTC.

V is TRBV7-9 and J is TRBJ2-7; D unclear. Germline V gene data show CDR1 as SEHNR and CDR2 as FQNEAQ (reference sequence). Trimming took 1 base from V and 7 from J, leaving 8 bases between them. CDR3 length: 12 amino acids. CDR3 in DNA: TGTGCCAGCAGCTTAGACACCCTAGAGCAGTACTTC. This sequence encodes CASSLDTLEQYF.

The chain joins TRBV2 to TRBJ2-7; D ambiguous. This CDR3 region has 15 residues. The germline gives CDR1 SNHLY, CDR2 FYNNEI. V was cut by 4 bases and J by 0 bases, with 13 bases left in between. As DNA, the CDR3 is TGTGCCAGCAGTGTTGACCCATTAAGCTCCTACGAGCAGTACTTC. It is translated as CASSVDPLSSYEQYF.

This chain joins TRBV4-3 and TRBJ2-1; TRBD2 aligns across 8 bases. CDR3 length equals 17 residues. Germline CDR1 LGHNA, CDR2 YSLEER. V shed 0 bases, J shed 8 bases, and the junction held 12 bases outside the gene matches. The CDR3 loop reads CASSQDRVEAGGDEQFF. The CDR3 bases are TGCGCCAGCAGCCAAGATCGCGTGGAGGCGGGGGGAGATGAGCAGTTCTTC.

The count of this clonotype is one. The chain recombines TRBV9 with TRBJ2-1, with TRBD2 matching over 13 bases. Per germline, CDR1 SGDLS and CDR2 YYNGEE. The CDR3 loop spans 18 amino acids. Germline trimming cut 2 bases from V and 10 bases from J; bases unmatched to any gene: 15. CDR3 residues: CASSVLGLAGLTPEEQFF. Written as DNA, the CDR3 is TGTGCCAGCAGCGTCTTGGGACTAGCGGGACTTACGCCGGAGGAGCAGTTCTTC.

The gene calls are TRBV6-1 and TRBJ1-5, with D possibly TRBD1 on 6 matching bases. CDR1 and CDR2 (germline): MNHNS, SASEGT. V was trimmed by 11 bases and J by 0 bases, leaving 26 bases between them. The CDR3 is 18 residues long. The CDR3 loop is CAVRGTQGRGDSNQPQHF. CDR3 bases: TGTGCCGTAAGAGGCACACAGGGTAGGGGGGATAGCAATCAGCCCCAGCATTTT.

The V and J genes are TRBV7-9 and TRBJ2-1; possible D gene TRBD1, 6 bases. V was cut by 5 bases and J by 1 base, with 18 bases left in between. Germline loops: CDR1 SEHNR, CDR2 FQNEAQ (reference sequence). CDR3 size: 17 residues. CDR3 amino acids: CASSPLSGGPSYNEQFF. In DNA form, the CDR3 reads TGTGCCAGCAGCCCCCTTAGTGGGGGCCCATCCTACAATGAGCAGTTCTTC.

This sequence joins TRBV4-3 and TRBJ2-1, with D maybe TRBD1 (5 bases). The CDR3 length is 17 residues. Trimming pared 0 bases from V and 3 bases from J, leaving 15 bases between. CDR1 and CDR2 from the germline V gene are LGHNA and YSLEER. In DNA, the CDR3 is TGCGCCAGCAGCCAAGATCTTGGGCAGGGTGTCTACAATGAGCAGTTCTTC. Amino acid sequence: CASSQDLGQGVYNEQFF.

The rearrangement links TRBV24-1 to TRBJ2-1; TRBD1 agrees at 9 bases. V was pared by 6 bases and J by 7 bases, with 12 bases of the junction left unmatched. Germline loops: CDR1 KGHDR, CDR2 SFDVKD. This CDR3 has 16 residues. The CDR3 DNA reads TGTGCCACCAGTCCCCAGGACAGGGGACTCCCTAATGAGCAGTTCTTC. Translating gives CATSPQDRGLPNEQFF.

J is TRBJ2-7 and V is TRBV14; TRBD1 might be the D (6 bases). Trimming stripped 0 bases from V and 0 bases from J, with 12 bases between. The CDR3 is 16 residues long. The germline gives CDR1 SGHDN, CDR2 FVKESK. CDR3 sequence (DNA): TGTGCCAGCAGCCAAGACCACTGGGACACCTCCTACGAGCAGTACTTC. This translates into CASSQDHWDTSYEQYF.

The V call is TRBV20-1, the J call TRBJ2-1; D not certain. V lost 5 bases and J lost 2, with 10 bases in between. The CDR3 extends over 13 amino acids. From germline, CDR1 is DFQATT and CDR2 SNEGSKA (reference sequence). Written as DNA, the CDR3 is TGCAGTGCTCAAGTTGGGCCCTACAATGAGCAGTTCTTC. This gives the protein CSAQVGPYNEQFF.

V and J are TRBV6-1 and TRBJ2-3, with 12 bases aligning to TRBD2. The CDR3 runs to 17 residues. Germline V gene data show CDR1 as MNHNS and CDR2 as SASEGT. The V and J ends lost 7 bases and 1 base, in that order; junction bases with no gene match: 9. The CDR3 loop reads CASTRRLAGVGTDTQYF. The DNA for the CDR3 is TGTGCCAGCACCAGGCGACTAGCGGGAGTGGGCACAGATACGCAGTATTTT.

The chain has TRBV4-1 and TRBJ2-7; tentatively, D is TRBD2 (6 bases). CDR1 is MGHRA, CDR2 YSYEKL, per germline. The germline V and J ends were trimmed by 1 base and 3 bases, with 22 bases remaining between them. The CDR3 length is 18 residues. The CDR3 DNA follows: TGCGCCAGCAGCCAAGCGGCCCCGAATGGGGGGTTAAGCTACGAGCAGTACTTC. Translating it yields CASSQAAPNGGLSYEQYF.